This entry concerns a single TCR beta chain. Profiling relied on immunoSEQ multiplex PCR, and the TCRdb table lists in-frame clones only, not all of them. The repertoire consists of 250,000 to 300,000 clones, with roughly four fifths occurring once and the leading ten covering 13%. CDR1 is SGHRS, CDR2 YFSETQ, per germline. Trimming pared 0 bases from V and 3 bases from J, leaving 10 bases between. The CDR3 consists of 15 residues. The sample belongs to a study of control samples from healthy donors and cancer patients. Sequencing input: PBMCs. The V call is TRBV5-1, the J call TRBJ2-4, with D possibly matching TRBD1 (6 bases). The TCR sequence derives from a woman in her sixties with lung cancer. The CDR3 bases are TGCGCCAGCAGCTTGGCAGGGGTGGACAAAAACATTCAGTACTTC. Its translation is CASSLAGVDKNIQYF.